The 4 T cell receptor beta chains listed next were all sequenced from one sample in a study of identical twins. TCRdb re-called the 5' RACE reads with MiXCR, one entry per CDR3 protein. The repertoire includes 550,000 to 700,000 distinct CDR3 sequences, 9.6% of them detected once, and 2.5% to 3.5% sits in the top ten. Another study also made use of these data, one on yellow fever vaccine responses in identical twins.

The sequenced sample consisted of PBMCs. The receptors were gathered from a woman aged 18-35 years in good health.

The V and J genes are TRBV27 and TRBJ2-5; D not resolved. The V gene's germline CDR1 is MNHEY and CDR2 SMNVEV (reference sequence). The length of the CDR3 is 14 residues. Deletions cut 5 bases from V and 5 bases from J, with 15 bases between. This CDR3 reads CASSTVGRWETQYF. CDR3 coding DNA: TGTGCCAGCAGTACGGTTGGGCGATGGGAGACCCAGTACTTC.

This clonotype was found a few times. The chain carries TRBV12-3 or TRBV12-4 and TRBJ2-5; D not certain. V gave up 7 bases and J gave up 3 bases, with 15 bases separating them. This CDR3 contains 14 residues. The CDR3 region has the DNA TGTGCCAGCACTACGGGCCTCGGCGAAGAGACCCAGTACTTC. This sequence encodes CASTTGLGEETQYF.

The table lists this clonotype with a few counts. J is TRBJ2-2 and V is TRBV29-1; D gene uncertain. The CDR3 runs to 13 residues. V lost 3 bases and J 1 base, leaving 6 bases between the germline ends. CDR1 is SQVTM, CDR2 ANQGSEA, per germline. CDR3 region: CSVDPRNTGELFF. DNA of the CDR3: TGCAGCGTTGACCCCAGGAACACCGGGGAGCTGTTTTTT.

The chain combines TRBV7-2 with TRBJ2-1; D is ambiguous. V was cut by 4 bases and J by 13 bases, with 17 bases left in between. This CDR3 comprises 13 residues. Germline V gives CDR1 SGHTA, CDR2 FQGNSA. For the CDR3, the DNA is TGTGCCAGCAGCTCCCCTCTTGGGATGGTACAGTTCTTC. Translation gives CASSSPLGMVQFF.